This TCR beta chain was captured by sequencing in a study of cytomegalovirus exposure and HLA in healthy donors. The PCR ran on 60 Vbeta and 13 Jbeta primers. The repertoire was sequenced with immunoSEQ multiplex PCR; TCRdb's copy has only in-frame clones and lacks some. The table lists 120,000 to 150,000 clones, just over 70% of them singletons. The V and J ends lost 5 bases and 7 bases, in that order; junction bases with no gene match: 7. This CDR3 has 14 residues. Looked up from germline, CDR1 is MNHNS and CDR2 is SASEGT. Sequencing was done on a sample of PBMCs. The rearrangement uses TRBV6-1 and TRBJ2-1; 8 bases map to TRBD1. The receptor was isolated from a woman in her twenties or thirties in good health and CMV-seronegative. The CDR3 coding sequence is TGTGCCAGCAGTCTTCTGGACAGGGCGAATGAGCAGTTCTTC. It yields the protein CASSLLDRANEQFF.